This T cell receptor beta chain was found in a study of vaccination and CD4 T cells after COVID-19. Whole-study context: SARS-CoV-2 had been detected by nasal swab PCR in convalescent patients; nine were mild, one severe.

CDR3 length equals 14 residues. With V trimmed by 6 bases and J by 4 bases, 6 bases remained unmatched. Stated treatment: approximately nine-day PBMC culture with coronavirus spike peptide pools or control peptides (ViraFEST assay). ViraFEST used peptide pools to expand antigen-specific T cells and subsequently sequenced their TCRs. Study results and limitations: Convalescent patients had 304 of 307 vaccine-specific clones showing spike mono-reactivity. Median SARS-CoV-2-reactive clonotypes rose from approximately 21 to 38, not significantly.

Cultured CD4+ T cell DNA was sequenced using the Oncomine TCR Beta short-read assay. TCRdb re-called the PCR reads through MiXCR, storing one row per CDR3 protein. The sample has some 10,000 distinct CDR3 sequences, about 66% seen once. Remarks on this clonotype: Its antigen is unidentified.

V usage is TRBV12-3 or TRBV12-4 and J usage is TRBJ1-5; 7 bases are a match to TRBD1. The clonotype originates from a human donor who had recovered from COVID-19. Sequencing was performed on CD4+ T cells from blood, cultured in vitro. The CDR3 sequence: CASRFRQGNQPQHF. DNA for the CDR3: TGTGCCAGCAGATTTAGACAGGGAAATCAGCCCCAGCATTTT.